This T cell receptor (beta chain) was observed in a study of cytomegalovirus exposure and HLA in healthy donors. Study information: In a later analysis, it was reported that the 110 or so validation repertoires had been produced on the same platform as the 500 to 850 repertoires belonging to the first cohort.

The CDR3 runs to 14 residues. V was clipped by 0 bases and J by 6 bases, with 11 bases between them. Germline assignment: CDR1 LNHNV and CDR2 YYDKDF (reference sequence). Study results and caveats: Most sequenced TCRs were rare (though some public TCRs occurred in many donors).

This clone came up a few times. No antigen is known for it. Sequencing was performed with immunoSEQ multiplex PCR; in TCRdb, only in-frame clones are kept and a portion is missing. The sample includes some 69,000 clones, just over 95% seen only once; the top ten take over 3.5%. Sequenced sample: PBMCs. This TCR was sampled from a woman between 18 and 29 years old in good health and CMV-seropositive. The V gene is TRBV15, the J gene TRBJ1-2; a weak D match, TRBD1 (6 bases). CDR3 sequence reads: CATSRDGQTDGYTF. In nucleotides, the CDR3 is TGTGCCACCAGCAGAGATGGACAGACGGATGGCTACACCTTC.